This TCR beta chain stems from a study of immune evolution from preneoplasia to lung adenocarcinoma. H&E slides confirmed each diagnosis, reviewed by two pathologists independently. Assay: immunoSEQ multiplex PCR; the TCRdb copy retains only in-frame clones and omits some. Found here are roughly 4,800 clones, 70% to 90% of them singletons; the top ten hold less than 25%. What was sequenced was FFPE adjacent normal lung tissue. This TCR was recovered from a donor of 70 years or more with lung adenocarcinoma.

The CDR3 sequence is CASQGPIPYGYTF. CDR3 bases: TGTGCCAGCCAGGGTCCAATCCCCTATGGCTACACCTTC. This chain joins TRBV9 and TRBJ1-2, with D perhaps matching TRBD1 (5 bases). Germline V CDR1 and CDR2: SGDLS, YYNGEE. The ends were cut back, 7 bases at V and 4 bases at J, with 14 bases in the middle. This CDR3 has 13 amino acids.